Each of the 24 T cell receptor beta chains below was sequenced from the same sample in a study of vaccination effects on CD4 cells after COVID-19. Antigen specificity for these receptors is unknown. An approximately ten-day culture period preceded the isolation of CD4+ T cells. Sequenced by immunoSEQ multiplex PCR; TCRdb stores in-frame clones only, minus some. This table holds more than 35,000 clones, 68% found once. Sample: CD4+ T cells from PBMCs cultured without peptide, taken before COVID-19 vaccination. The receptors come from a human donor who received a COVID-19 vaccine.

This rearrangement joins TRBV6-5 to TRBJ2-7, with 8 bases identical to TRBD1. Trimming cost V 4 bases and J 0 bases; bases outside gene matches: 2. CDR3 length equals 14 residues. CDR1 is MNHEY, CDR2 SVGAGI, per germline. CDR3 protein: CASSSGTGSYEQYF. The CDR3 DNA is TGTGCCAGCAGTTCCGGGACAGGCTCCTACGAGCAGTACTTC.

The genes are TRBV6-1 and TRBJ1-2, with D maybe TRBD1 (6 bases). The CDR3 consists of 15 residues. Germline CDR1 reads MNHNS; CDR2 reads SASEGT. Trimming removed 1 base at V and 8 bases at J, with 17 bases between. This chain's CDR3 is CASSEEAAGARGYTF. CDR3 bases: TGTGCCAGCAGTGAAGAGGCGGCGGGGGCGCGGGGCTACACCTTC.

The count of this clone is one. The sample carries other DNA sequences with the same CDR3. V and J are TRBV12-3 or TRBV12-4 and TRBJ2-7, with D perhaps matching TRBD1 (5 bases). This CDR3 region has 13 residues. V was shortened by 2 bases and J by 1 base, with 6 bases between the two germline ends. CDR3 in amino acids: CASSLRGSYEQYF. The CDR3 region has the DNA TGTGCCAGCAGTTTAAGGGGATCCTACGAGCAGTACTTC.

The V and J genes are TRBV3-1 (or the pseudogene TRBV3-2) and TRBJ2-5, with 10 bases aligning to TRBD2. The CDR3 has 17 residues. Germline V gives CDR1 LGHDT, CDR2 YNNKEL (reference sequence). Trimming took 4 bases from V and 7 from J; bases not matched to a gene: 15. CDR3 DNA: TGTGCCAGCAGCCCCCGGGGTAGCGGGAGGTTTGATGGGACCCAGTACTTC. It yields the protein CASSPRGSGRFDGTQYF.

The chain has TRBV18 and TRBJ1-5; 8 positions agree with TRBD1. Germline V gene data show CDR1 as KGHSH and CDR2 as LQKENI. This CDR3 has 15 amino acids. V gave up 4 bases and J gave up 0 bases; unmatched junction bases: 2. CDR3 loop: CASSQQGASNQPQHF. The CDR3 coding sequence is TGTGCCAGCTCACAGCAGGGGGCTAGCAATCAGCCCCAGCATTTT.

The chain joins TRBV2 to TRBJ2-5, with D hard to call. The germline V gene encodes CDR1 SNHLY and CDR2 FYNNEI. This CDR3 has 12 amino acids. V was cut by 6 bases and J by 2 bases, with 7 bases left in between. The CDR3, as DNA: TGTGCCAGCAGCACAGTTCAAGAGACCCAGTACTTC. It codes for CASSTVQETQYF.

In this sample, this clone turned up a few times. Other DNA sequences in this sample translate to the same CDR3. V is TRBV15 and J is TRBJ1-5; no clear D. The length of the CDR3 is 12 residues. V was trimmed by 3 bases and J by 3 bases, leaving 3 bases between them. Looked up from germline, CDR1 is LNHNV and CDR2 is YYDKDF (reference sequence). The CDR3 protein is CATSRDNQPQHF. CDR3 DNA: TGTGCCACCAGCAGGGACAATCAGCCCCAGCATTTT.

The chain recombines TRBV6-5 with TRBJ2-1, with D tentatively TRBD1 (6 bases). CDR3 size: 15 residues. CDR1 and CDR2 (germline): MNHEY, SVGAGI. V was shortened by 2 bases and J by 1 base, with 9 bases between the two germline ends. This CDR3 reads CASSYEQGSYNEQFF. CDR3 DNA: TGTGCCAGCAGTTACGAACAGGGTTCCTACAATGAGCAGTTCTTC.

The chain uses TRBV24-1 and TRBJ2-7, with 8 bases matching TRBD2. Trimming cost V 1 base and J 2 bases; bases outside gene matches: 12. This CDR3 comprises 18 residues. Germline V gene sequence: CDR1 KGHDR, CDR2 SFDVKD. The CDR3 loop is CATSDFPGIAGTTYEQYF. The CDR3 bases are TGTGCCACCAGTGATTTTCCGGGAATAGCGGGAACCACCTACGAGCAGTACTTC.

This chain connects TRBV25-1 to TRBJ2-1; no definite D call. This CDR3 has 14 amino acids. V dropped 1 base and J dropped 10 bases, with 14 bases sitting between them. CDR1 MGHDK and CDR2 SYGVNS come from the germline V gene. CDR3 sequence (DNA): TGTGCCAGCAGTGAATTAATCTTGTTTGGCGAGCAGTTCTTC. Translated, it gives CASSELILFGEQFF.

This chain connects TRBV30 to TRBJ1-1; D not resolved. Germline assignment: CDR1 GTSNPN and CDR2 SVGIG (reference sequence). This CDR3 has 13 residues. V shed 3 bases and J shed 1 base, with 9 bases lying between them. CDR3 loop: CAWSRGGNTEAFF. The CDR3 DNA reads TGTGCCTGGAGCCGAGGAGGGAACACTGAAGCTTTCTTT.

The chain is built from TRBV9 and TRBJ2-3, with D maybe TRBD2 (5 bases). The germline gives CDR1 SGDLS, CDR2 YYNGEE. With 2 bases removed from V and 0 bases from J, the gap between germline ends came to 10 bases. This CDR3 region has 15 residues. CDR3 DNA: TGTGCCAGCAGCGTGGGGAGCCTTAGCACAGATACGCAGTATTTT. This sequence encodes CASSVGSLSTDTQYF.

The chain uses TRBV7-2 and TRBJ2-4; D is unresolved. The CDR3 covers 13 residues. Germline CDR1 is SGHTA and CDR2 is FQGNSA. The V gene lost 2 bases and the J gene lost 5 bases, with 7 bases spanning the gap. CDR3 nucleotide sequence: TGTGCCAGCAGCTTAAACCCAGAAAACATTCAGTACTTC. Translated: CASSLNPENIQYF.

By share, this clone counts as medium-sized (0.01 to 0.1%). The J gene is TRBJ1-1, the V gene TRBV10-3, with D uncertain. Deletions cut 0 bases from V and 11 bases from J, with 16 bases between. CDR1 is ENHRY and CDR2 is SYGVKD in the germline V gene. The CDR3 runs to 14 residues. The CDR3, as DNA: TGTGCCATCAGTGAGTCGTCCGGGTCTCCTGTGGCTTTCTTT. It is translated as CAISESSGSPVAFF.

J is TRBJ2-2 and V is TRBV9; D is possibly TRBD2 (6 bases). The length of the CDR3 is 14 residues. V was pared by 1 base and J by 4 bases, with 8 bases between. The germline gives CDR1 SGDLS, CDR2 YYNGEE. CDR3 sequence: CASSVRGTTGELFF. CDR3 DNA: TGTGCCAGCAGCGTACGCGGGACCACCGGGGAGCTGTTTTTT.

J is TRBJ2-1 and V is TRBV7-8; 10 nucleotides match TRBD2. V dropped 3 bases and J dropped 12; count of bases not matched to a gene: 8. Germline V gene sequence: CDR1 SGHVS, CDR2 FQNEAQ. The CDR3 covers 14 residues. The CDR3 DNA follows: TGTGCCAGCAGCTTTGGGTCAGCGGGAGGGGCGCAGTTCTTC. Translation: CASSFGSAGGAQFF.

The V gene is TRBV6-6, the J gene TRBJ1-1; 7 positions match TRBD1. CDR1 and CDR2 (germline): MNHNY, SVGAGI (reference sequence). This CDR3 has 15 residues. V gave up 6 bases and J gave up 2 bases; unmatched junction bases: 9. The CDR3 nucleotides are TGTGCCAGCAGATCCCTGGACAGGAGCAACACTGAAGCTTTCTTT. Translating it yields CASRSLDRSNTEAFF.

This clone was found once. This chain links TRBV3-1 (or the pseudogene TRBV3-2) with TRBJ2-5, with 8 bases matching TRBD1. In germline, CDR1 is LGHDT, CDR2 YNNKEL (reference sequence). CDR3 length equals 16 residues. V shed 4 bases and J 5 bases; nucleotides not matched to a gene: 12. The CDR3 reads CASSPQTQGVGETQYF. In DNA, the CDR3 is TGTGCCAGCAGCCCCCAGACACAGGGGGTCGGGGAGACCCAGTACTTC.

The genes are TRBV19 and TRBJ1-6; TRBD1 agrees at 7 bases. V was clipped by 2 bases and J by 8 bases; unmatched bases: 9. The CDR3 sequence is 16 residues long. CDR1 is LNHDA and CDR2 is SQIVND in the germline V gene (reference sequence). The CDR3 DNA is TGTGCCAGTAGTATACGCAGGGGGGATTCTTATTCACCCCTCCACTTT. Translating gives CASSIRRGDSYSPLHF.

This chain links TRBV11-2 with TRBJ2-7; D not resolved. V lost 4 bases and J lost 6, with 13 bases in between. Looked up from germline, CDR1 is SGHAT and CDR2 is FQNNGV. There are 13 residues in the CDR3. The CDR3 region is CASSSLKKGEQYF. The DNA of the CDR3 is TGTGCCAGCAGCTCCCTGAAAAAGGGCGAGCAGTACTTC.

V gene TRBV2 combines with J gene TRBJ1-1, with D possibly matching TRBD1 (6 bases). Germline CDR1 and CDR2: SNHLY and FYNNEI. This CDR3 is 17 amino acids long. Between the trimmed V and J ends, which lost 2 bases and 0 bases, there was a span of 16 bases. This chain's CDR3 is CASSERPGTWMNTEAFF. CDR3 in DNA: TGTGCCAGCAGTGAAAGGCCCGGGACATGGATGAACACTGAAGCTTTCTTT.

The chain has TRBV29-1 and TRBJ1-1, with a possible D match to TRBD1 (5 bases). Trimming took 7 bases from V and 4 from J, leaving 13 bases between them. The CDR3 contains 12 residues. Looked up from germline, CDR1 is SQVTM and CDR2 is ANQGSEA. CDR3 region: CSAYDGGTEAFF. Written as DNA, the CDR3 is TGCAGCGCCTATGACGGGGGCACTGAAGCTTTCTTT.

The V and J genes are TRBV2 and TRBJ1-5; 10 positions match TRBD1. The CDR3 is made up of 15 amino acids. V shed 6 bases and J 0 bases; nucleotides not matched to a gene: 2. Looked up from germline, CDR1 is SNHLY and CDR2 is FYNNEI. CDR3 nucleotides: TGTGCCAGCAGCCGGGACAGGGGTAGCAATCAGCCCCAGCATTTT. Protein: CASSRDRGSNQPQHF.

This clone has a handful of counts. This chain uses TRBV5-8 with TRBJ1-3; D uncertain. This CDR3 comprises 13 residues. The germline V and J ends were trimmed by 2 bases and 7 bases, with 10 bases remaining between them. Germline V gives CDR1 SGHTS, CDR2 YDEGEE. DNA of the CDR3: TGTGCCAGCAGCTTTAGGTTTGGTAACACCATATATTTT. Residues: CASSFRFGNTIYF.